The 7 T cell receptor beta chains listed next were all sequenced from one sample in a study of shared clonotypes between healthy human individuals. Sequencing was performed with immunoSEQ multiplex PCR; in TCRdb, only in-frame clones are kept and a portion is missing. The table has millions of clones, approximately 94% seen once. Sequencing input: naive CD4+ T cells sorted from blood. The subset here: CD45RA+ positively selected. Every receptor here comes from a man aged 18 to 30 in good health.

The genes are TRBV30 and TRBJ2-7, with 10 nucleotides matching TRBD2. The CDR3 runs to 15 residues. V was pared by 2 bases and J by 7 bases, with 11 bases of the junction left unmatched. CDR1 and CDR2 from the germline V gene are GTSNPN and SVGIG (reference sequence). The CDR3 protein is CAWSSGLAGVGEQYF. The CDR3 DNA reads TGTGCCTGGAGTTCAGGGCTAGCGGGAGTTGGGGAGCAGTACTTC. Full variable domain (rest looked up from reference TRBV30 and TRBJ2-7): SQTIHQWPATLVQPVGSPLSLECTVEGTSNPNLYWYRQAAGRGLQLLFYSVGIGQISSEVPQNLSASRPQDRQFILSSKKLLLSDSGFYLCAWSSGLAGVGEQYFGPGTRLTVT.

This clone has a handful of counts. As DNA, the CDR3 is TGTGCCAGCAGTGGCAGGGGGCGGATTGAAGCTTTCTTT. It is translated as CASSGRGRIEAFF. The chain is built from TRBV11-2 and TRBJ1-1, with TRBD1 matching 8 bases. This CDR3 has 13 amino acids. With V trimmed by 6 bases and J by 7 bases, 7 bases remained unmatched. The germline V gene encodes CDR1 SGHAT and CDR2 FQNNGV.

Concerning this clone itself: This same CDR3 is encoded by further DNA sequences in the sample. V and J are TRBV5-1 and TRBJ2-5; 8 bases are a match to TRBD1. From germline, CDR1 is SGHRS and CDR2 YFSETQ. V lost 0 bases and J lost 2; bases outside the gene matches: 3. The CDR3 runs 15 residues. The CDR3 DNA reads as TGCGCCAGCAGCTTGGCAGGGGGCTTACAAGAGACCCAGTACTTC. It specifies CASSLAGGLQETQYF.

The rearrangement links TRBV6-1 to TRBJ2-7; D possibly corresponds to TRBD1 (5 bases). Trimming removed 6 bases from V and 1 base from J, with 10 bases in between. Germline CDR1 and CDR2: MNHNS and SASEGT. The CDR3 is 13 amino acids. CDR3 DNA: TGTGCCAGCAGCACGCAGGGTTCCTACGAGCAGTACTTC. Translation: CASSTQGSYEQYF.

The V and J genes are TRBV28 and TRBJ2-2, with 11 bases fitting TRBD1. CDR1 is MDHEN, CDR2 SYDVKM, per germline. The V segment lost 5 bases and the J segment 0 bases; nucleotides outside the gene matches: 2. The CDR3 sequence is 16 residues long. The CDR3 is CASSRTGGPNTGELFF. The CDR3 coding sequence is TGTGCCAGCAGTCGGACAGGGGGCCCGAACACCGGGGAGCTGTTTTTT.

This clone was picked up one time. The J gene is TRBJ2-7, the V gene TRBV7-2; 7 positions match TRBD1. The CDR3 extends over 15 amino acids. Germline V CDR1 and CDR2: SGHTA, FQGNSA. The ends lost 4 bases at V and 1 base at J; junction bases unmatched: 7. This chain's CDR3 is CASSSPDRVSYEQYF. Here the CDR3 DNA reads TGTGCCAGCAGCTCGCCAGACAGGGTATCCTACGAGCAGTACTTC.

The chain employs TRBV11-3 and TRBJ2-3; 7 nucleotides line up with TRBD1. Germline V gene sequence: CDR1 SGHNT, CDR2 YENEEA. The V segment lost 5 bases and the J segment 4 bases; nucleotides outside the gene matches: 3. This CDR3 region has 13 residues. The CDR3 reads CASSGTGADTQYF. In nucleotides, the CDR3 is TGTGCCAGCAGCGGCACAGGGGCAGATACGCAGTATTTT. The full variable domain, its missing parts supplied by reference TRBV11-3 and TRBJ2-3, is EAGVVQSPRYKIIEKKQPVAFWCNPISGHNTLYWYLQNLGQGPELLIRYENEEAVDDSQLPKDRFSAERLKGVDSTLKIQPAELGDSAVYLCASSGTGADTQYFGPGTRLTVL.